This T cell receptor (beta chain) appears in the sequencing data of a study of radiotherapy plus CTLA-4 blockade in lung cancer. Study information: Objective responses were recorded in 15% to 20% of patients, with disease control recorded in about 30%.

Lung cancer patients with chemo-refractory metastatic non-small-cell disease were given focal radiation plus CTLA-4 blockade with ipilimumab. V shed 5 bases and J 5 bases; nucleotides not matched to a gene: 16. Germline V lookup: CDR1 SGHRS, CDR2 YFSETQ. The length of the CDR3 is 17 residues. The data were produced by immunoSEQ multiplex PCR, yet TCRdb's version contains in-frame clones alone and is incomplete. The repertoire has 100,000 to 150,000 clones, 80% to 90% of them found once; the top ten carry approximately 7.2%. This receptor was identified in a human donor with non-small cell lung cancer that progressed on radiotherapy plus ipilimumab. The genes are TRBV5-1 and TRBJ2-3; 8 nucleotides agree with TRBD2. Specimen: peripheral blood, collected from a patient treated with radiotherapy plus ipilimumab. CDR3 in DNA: TGCGCCAGCAGATCATCGTCCCAGCGGGAGAGGGGAGATACGCAGTATTTT. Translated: CASRSSSQRERGDTQYF.